This T cell receptor beta chain was retrieved from a study of control samples from healthy donors and cancer patients. Produced via immunoSEQ multiplex PCR; TCRdb's table is partial and in-frame only. The sample holds some 74,000 clones; 83% are singletons and the top ten take approximately 14%. The TCR sequence derives from a man aged 55 to 69 in good health. What was sequenced was blood.

CDR3 protein: CASSPGPKTGSSNQPQHF. Written as DNA, the CDR3 is TGCGCCAGCAGCCCGGGCCCCAAGACAGGGTCGAGCAATCAGCCCCAGCATTTT. The chain recombines TRBV5-1 with TRBJ1-5, with TRBD1 identical over 7 bases. The length of the CDR3 is 18 residues. In germline, CDR1 is SGHRS, CDR2 YFSETQ. V gave up 4 bases and J gave up 1 base; unmatched junction bases: 14. Combining the CDR3 with reference TRBV5-1 and TRBJ1-5 gives the whole variable domain KAGVTQTPRYLIKTRGQQVTLSCSPISGHRSVSWYQQTPGQGLQFLFEYFSETQRNKGNFPGRFSGRQFSNSRSEMNVSTLELGDSALYLCASSPGPKTGSSNQPQHFGDGTRLSIL.